These 2 T cell receptor beta chains were sequenced from one sample in a study of healthy donors' naive CD4 and CD8 T cells. Each TCR library used 500 ng of total RNA and a linear amplification protocol. TCRdb re-called the reads with MiXCR, one entry per CDR3 protein. The sample includes approximately 180,000 distinct CDR3 sequences, around 80% of them seen just once. The material sequenced was naive CD4+ and CD8+ T cells sorted from blood, pooled from several donors. These receptors were taken from a pool of human donors in good health; the sample pools cells from several healthy donors.

The CDR3 sequence: CASSFKTTGTEAFF. The CDR3 DNA sequence: TGTGCCAGCAGCTTCAAAACGACAGGGACTGAAGCTTTCTTT. The V and J genes are TRBV7-2 and TRBJ1-1, with 7 bases aligning to TRBD1. CDR1 and CDR2 (germline): SGHTA, FQGNSA. The V gene end was trimmed by 3 bases and the J gene end by 5 bases; junction bases not matched to a gene: 6. The CDR3 loop spans 14 amino acids.

This clonotype appeared a few times. This chain links TRBV12-3 or TRBV12-4 with TRBJ1-2; the D gene is possibly TRBD1 (5 bases). V lost 6 bases, J lost 0 bases, and 8 bases lay in between. The CDR3 sequence is 13 residues long. CDR3 in amino acids: CASSRQSNYGYTF. CDR3 nucleotide sequence: TGTGCCAGCAGCCGACAGTCTAACTATGGCTACACCTTC.